Below, 10 T cell receptor beta chains from the same sample are listed, as sequenced in a study of early T cells in non-severe SARS-CoV-2 infection. TCRdb reprocessed the 5' RACE reads with MiXCR, giving one entry per CDR3 protein. The table includes 60,000 or so distinct CDR3 sequences, 9.5% to 15% detected once. Sequencing input: whole blood. Every receptor here comes from an adult who was a healthcare worker with PCR-confirmed SARS-CoV-2 infection or an uninfected control (not recorded which).

This clonotype was picked up a small number of times. The chain is built from TRBV12-3 or TRBV12-4 and TRBJ1-4, with D uncertain. V lost 3 bases, J lost 7 bases, and 6 bases lay in between. The CDR3 runs to 12 residues. The chain's CDR3 is CASSFSSEKLFF. CDR3 bases: TGTGCCAGCAGTTTCTCGAGTGAAAAACTGTTTTTT.

This clonotype was seen more than once but under ten times. This sequence joins TRBV11-2 and TRBJ2-3, with 14 bases fitting TRBD2. Trimming removed 1 base from V and 5 bases from J; junction bases left unmatched: 2. This CDR3 has 16 amino acids. Germline assignment: CDR1 SGHAT and CDR2 FQNNGV. The CDR3 loop is CASSLGLAGGVDTQYF. In DNA, the CDR3 is TGTGCCAGCAGCTTAGGACTAGCGGGAGGGGTAGATACGCAGTATTTT.

This clonotype was seen only a few times. The chain is built from TRBV4-1 and TRBJ2-2; D remains unclear. Germline V CDR1 and CDR2: MGHRA, YSYEKL. V lost 0 bases and J lost 4, with 18 bases in between. There are 18 residues in the CDR3. CDR3 amino acids: CASSQEPPRGTGTGELFF. Written as DNA, the CDR3 is TGCGCCAGCAGCCAAGAGCCCCCCCGAGGAACCGGCACCGGGGAGCTGTTTTTT.

J is TRBJ1-1 and V is TRBV3-1; D not resolved. The V end lost 3 bases, the J end lost 9 bases, and 23 bases lay between the germline ends. The germline gives CDR1 LGHDT, CDR2 YNNKEL (reference sequence). The CDR3 sequence is 16 residues long. CDR3 in DNA: TGTGCCAGCAGCCACACCCGAGGGCGTAAGGTTGGGAAAGCTTTCTTT. It is translated as CASSHTRGRKVGKAFF. Supplemented by reference TRBV3-1 and TRBJ1-1, the full variable domain reads DTAVSQTPKYLVTQMGNDKSIKCEQNLGHDTMYWYKQDSKKFLKIMFSYNNKELIINETVPNRFSPKSPDKAHLNLHINSLELGDSAVYFCASSHTRGRKVGKAFFGQGTRLTVV.

The sample holds a few counts of this clonotype. The rearrangement uses TRBV7-9 and TRBJ1-1, with unresolved D. This CDR3 contains 12 residues. Germline CDR1 is SEHNR and CDR2 is FQNEAQ (reference sequence). V lost 1 base to trimming and J lost 11 bases, with 11 bases between them. In DNA, the CDR3 is TGTGCCAGCAGCTTAGGGGAGAGTCGGGCTTTCTTT. This encodes CASSLGESRAFF.

This clonotype appeared many times. V usage is TRBV5-5 and J usage is TRBJ2-2; possibly TRBD1 for D (5 bases). This CDR3 comprises 18 residues. Trimming shortened V by 0 bases and J by 0 bases, and 15 bases separated the two germline ends. The V gene's germline CDR1 is SGHKS and CDR2 YYEKEE (reference sequence). This CDR3 is CASSLAPTEATNTGELFF. CDR3 sequence (DNA): TGTGCCAGCAGCTTGGCCCCGACAGAGGCTACGAACACCGGGGAGCTGTTTTTT.

This clonotype was counted many times. The chain links TRBV7-2 to TRBJ1-5, with D unresolved. Trimming took off 2 bases at V and 7 bases at J, with 9 bases between the two ends. The CDR3 contains 13 residues. Looked up from germline, CDR1 is SGHTA and CDR2 is FQGNSA. CDR3 sequence (DNA): TGTGCCAGCAGCTTATATCGGGTACAGCCCCAGCATTTT. It is translated as CASSLYRVQPQHF.

This clonotype appeared many times. V usage is TRBV7-6 and J usage is TRBJ2-7, with TRBD1 as a possible D gene (5 bases). The V gene's germline CDR1 is SGHVS and CDR2 FNYEAQ. Trimming took 5 bases from V and 2 from J, leaving 13 bases between them. The CDR3 sequence is 14 residues long. The CDR3 spells CASSGRQLPYEQYF. The DNA of the CDR3 is TGTGCCAGCAGCGGCCGACAGTTACCCTACGAGCAGTACTTC.

This clonotype was detected only a few times. The chain links TRBV4-3 to TRBJ1-6; the match to TRBD1 covers 11 bases. V dropped 3 bases and J dropped 10; count of bases not matched to a gene: 5. Germline CDR1 LGHNA, CDR2 YSLEER. The CDR3 extends over 15 amino acids. CDR3 region: CASSQDRGLQSPLHF. CDR3 DNA: TGCGCCAGCAGCCAGGACAGGGGGCTTCAATCACCCCTCCACTTT.

This clonotype has more than one count but fewer than ten. The chain carries TRBV20-1 and TRBJ1-6; D might be TRBD1 (6 bases). Deletions cut 6 bases from V and 10 bases from J, with 13 bases between. Germline CDR1 DFQATT, CDR2 SNEGSKA (reference sequence). The CDR3 covers 12 residues. In nucleotides, the CDR3 is TGCAGTGCAAGGGGGGGTAACTCACCCCTCCACTTT. Its protein is CSARGGNSPLHF.